Below, 17 T cell receptor beta chains from the same sample are listed, as sequenced in a study of OX40 agonist ivuxolimab in advanced cancers. Assay: immunoSEQ multiplex PCR; the TCRdb copy retains only in-frame clones and omits some. The sample carries 60,000 to 85,000 clones, roughly 89% recorded once. The source material was CD4+ or CD8+ T cells sorted from blood, sampled in a trial of the OX40 agonist ivuxolimab. All receptors derive from an adult with an advanced solid tumor such as melanoma, head and neck, liver or kidney cancer.

V usage is TRBV7-6 and J usage is TRBJ2-3, with 12 nucleotides matching TRBD2. CDR3 length: 18 amino acids. V shed 0 bases and J 6 bases; nucleotides not matched to a gene: 10. Germline V gives CDR1 SGHVS, CDR2 FNYEAQ. The CDR3 nucleotides read TGTGCCAGCAGCTTAGCGAGCCTAGCGGGAGGGCCGAGGGATACGCAGTATTTT. Translated: CASSLASLAGGPRDTQYF.

The CDR3 region is CATSRPEGVTEAFF. For the CDR3, the DNA is TGTGCCACCAGCAGGCCGGAAGGAGTCACTGAAGCTTTCTTT. The chain recombines TRBV15 with TRBJ1-1; D is ambiguous. The germline CDR1 and CDR2 sequences are LNHNV and YYDKDF (reference sequence). Trimming cost V 3 bases and J 4 bases, with 12 bases left between them. This CDR3 spans 14 amino acids.

The chain is built from TRBV18 and TRBJ2-1; possible D gene TRBD2, 5 bases. The CDR3 sequence is 15 residues long. The germline CDR1 and CDR2 sequences are KGHSH and LQKENI. The germline V and J ends were trimmed by 6 bases and 0 bases, with 12 bases remaining between them. CDR3 residues: CASSPSSSSYNEQFF. CDR3 nucleotide sequence: TGTGCCAGCTCCCCTAGCTCTAGCTCCTACAATGAGCAGTTCTTC. The full variable domain, completed using reference TRBV18 and TRBJ2-1, is NAGVMQNPRHLVRRRGQEARLRCSPMKGHSHVYWYRQLPEEGLKFMVYLQKENIIDESGMPKERFSAEFPKEGPSILRIQQVVRGDSAAYFCASSPSSSSYNEQFFGPGTRLTVL.

This sequence joins TRBV6-1 and TRBJ1-1; no clear D gene. This CDR3 comprises 13 residues. The V end was cut by 7 bases, the J end by 0 bases, with 9 bases between. The germline V gene has CDR1 MNHNS and CDR2 SASEGT. The CDR3 DNA follows: TGTGCCAGCAAAGCACACCTGAACACTGAAGCTTTCTTT. It codes for CASKAHLNTEAFF.

The CDR3 DNA reads as TGCAGCGTTGAAGAGGCAGGTGGGCCACCCCCGCGATTAACCGGGGAGCTGTTTTTT. Translating gives CSVEEAGGPPPRLTGELFF. V and J are TRBV29-1 and TRBJ2-2; the D is unclear. Germline CDR1 SQVTM, CDR2 ANQGSEA. The CDR3 has 19 residues. The ends were cut back, 0 bases at V and 5 bases at J, with 25 bases in the middle.

The chain uses TRBV7-8 and TRBJ1-5; D is unclear. Trimming pared 0 bases from V and 1 base from J, leaving 10 bases between. From germline, CDR1 is SGHVS and CDR2 FQNEAQ. The CDR3 runs 16 residues. The chain's CDR3 is CASSLAYSWSNQPQHF. The CDR3 DNA sequence: TGTGCCAGCAGCTTAGCGTACAGTTGGAGCAATCAGCCCCAGCATTTT.

This sequence joins TRBV6-4 and TRBJ2-7, with TRBD2 as a possible D gene (6 bases). Germline loops: CDR1 MRHNA, CDR2 SNTAGT. Trimming removed 10 bases at V and 0 bases at J, with 16 bases between. There are 14 residues in the CDR3. CDR3 protein: CAITGEVLSYEQYF. The CDR3 region has the DNA TGTGCCATAACGGGGGAGGTACTCTCCTACGAGCAGTACTTC.

V and J are TRBV2 and TRBJ2-6; D is possibly TRBD1 (6 bases). The CDR3 runs 14 residues. Trimming took off 6 bases at V and 2 bases at J, with 8 bases between the two ends. Germline V CDR1 and CDR2: SNHLY, FYNNEI. This chain's CDR3 is CASSDRTGANVLTF. The CDR3 DNA reads TGTGCCAGCAGCGACAGGACTGGGGCCAACGTCCTGACTTTC.

The chain joins TRBV27 to TRBJ2-1, with a tentative D call TRBD2 (7 bases). Germline CDR1 MNHEY, CDR2 SMNVEV (reference sequence). Deletions cut 6 bases from V and 4 bases from J, with 16 bases between. The CDR3 extends over 15 amino acids. CDR3 sequence reads: CASRKVGGGYNEQFF. In nucleotides, the CDR3 is TGTGCCAGCAGGAAGGTGGGAGGGGGTTACAATGAGCAGTTCTTC.

V and J are TRBV11-2 and TRBJ2-5, with unresolved D. V lost 0 bases, J lost 3 bases, and 11 bases lay in between. Germline-derived CDR1 and CDR2 are SGHAT and FQNNGV. This CDR3 is 15 amino acids long. The DNA for the CDR3 is TGTGCCAGCAGCTTAGATCAACGGATTAAAGAGACCCAGTACTTC. It encodes CASSLDQRIKETQYF.

This clone is a singleton in its sample. V is TRBV14 and J is TRBJ1-2; D is uncertain. Trimming shortened V by 4 bases and J by 8 bases, and 14 bases separated the two germline ends. This CDR3 contains 13 residues. Germline V gives CDR1 SGHDN, CDR2 FVKESK. The CDR3 reads CASSRSLLGGYTF. The DNA of the CDR3 is TGTGCCAGCAGCCGAAGCCTTTTGGGCGGCTACACCTTC.

The chain has TRBV4-1 and TRBJ2-1; TRBD2 agrees at 8 bases. V lost 1 base to trimming and J lost 5 bases; unmatched junction nucleotides: 10. CDR3 size: 17 residues. Germline values: CDR1 MGHRA, CDR2 YSYEKL. CDR3 residues: CASSQGQLAARDNEQFF. The CDR3 DNA reads as TGCGCCAGCAGCCAAGGGCAACTAGCGGCCCGGGACAATGAGCAGTTCTTC.

This chain joins TRBV15 and TRBJ1-1; maybe TRBD1 (5 bases). This CDR3 is 14 amino acids long. Germline values: CDR1 LNHNV, CDR2 YYDKDF (reference sequence). The V end lost 3 bases, the J end lost 1 base, and 9 bases lay between the germline ends. In DNA form, the CDR3 reads TGTGCCACCAGCAGCGCCGACAGGAACACTGAAGCTTTCTTT. It codes for CATSSADRNTEAFF.

The gene calls are TRBV7-5 and TRBJ2-7; the D call TRBD1 from the table was never checked on the DNA. TRBV7-5 is a known pseudogene. The CDR3 is 15 amino acids. CDR3 protein: CARSLPHNLSYEQYF. The DNA of the CDR3 is TGTGCCAGAAGCCTCCCACATAACCTCTCCTACGAGCAGTACTTC.

CDR3 protein: CASIYVNEKLFF. The CDR3 bases are TGTGCCAGCATATACGTAAATGAAAAACTGTTTTTT. The genes are TRBV2 and TRBJ1-4; D is undetermined. The CDR3 loop spans 12 amino acids. The V end was cut by 7 bases, the J end by 5 bases, with 8 bases between. CDR1 and CDR2 from the germline V gene are SNHLY and FYNNEI.

The chain combines TRBV2 with TRBJ1-1; TRBD1 matches at 7 bases. Per germline, CDR1 SNHLY and CDR2 FYNNEI. The ends lost 6 bases at V and 9 bases at J; junction bases unmatched: 7. This CDR3 region has 12 residues. The CDR3 DNA follows: TGTGCCAGCAGGCCAGGGGGGGTGCAAGCTTTCTTT. Its translation is CASRPGGVQAFF.

The V call is TRBV6-6, the J call TRBJ2-1; 7 bases fit TRBD2. Trimming removed 6 bases from V and 2 bases from J; junction bases left unmatched: 4. The CDR3 has 14 amino acids. From germline, CDR1 is MNHNY and CDR2 SVGAGI (reference sequence). The CDR3 loop is CASSLSGAYNEQFF. DNA for the CDR3: TGTGCCAGCAGCCTCAGCGGGGCCTACAATGAGCAGTTCTTC.